These T cell receptor beta chains were read from a single sample in a study of blood T cells in healthy people across ages. From the 5' RACE reads, TCRdb called clonotypes with MiXCR, one entry per CDR3 protein. The sample lists about 1.8 million distinct CDR3 sequences, roughly 52% occurring once. The material sequenced was blood. The receptors come from a woman aged 40 to 50 in good health. Each CDR3 is given with its conserved first and last residue. The D gene is left open where the match is weak. Not all rows give a size; the values are once, few, many and, for expanded clones, a class.

DNA: TGTGCCAGCCGGGGCCGTGGACAGCAGGATTCACCCCTCCACTTT; CDR3: CASRGRGQQDSPLHF; size: -; length: 15; J: TRBJ1-6; V: TRBV6-5; D: -
DNA: TGCGCCAGCAGCTTGGCGTTTGGACTAGCGCCAACCCAGTACTTC; CDR3: CASSLAFGLAPTQYF; size: -; length: 15; J: TRBJ2-5; V: TRBV5-1; D: TRBD2
DNA: TGTGCCAGCAGCCTCGGGACAGGCGCTCAAGGCGTCCAGTACTTC; CDR3: CASSLGTGAQGVQYF; size: few; length: 15; J: TRBJ2-5; V: TRBV6-5; D: TRBD1
DNA: TGTGCCACCAGCAGAGATCGAGGCAGGTCTACGGAGACCCAGTACTTC; CDR3: CATSRDRGRSTETQYF; size: -; length: 16; J: TRBJ2-5; V: TRBV15; D: -
DNA: TGCGCCAGCAGCCAAGATCGAACGGGGTATGGCTACACCTTC; CDR3: CASSQDRTGYGYTF; size: -; length: 14; J: TRBJ1-2; V: TRBV4-3; D: -
DNA: TGTGCCAGCAGCTTAACCAGGGCCAACGAGCAGTACTTC; CDR3: CASSLTRANEQYF; size: few; length: 13; J: TRBJ2-7; V: TRBV7-2; D: -
DNA: TGCAGTGCTAGATCGGACAGCCCAACTAATGAAAAACTGTTTTTT; CDR3: CSARSDSPTNEKLFF; size: -; length: 15; J: TRBJ1-4; V: TRBV20-1; D: -
DNA: TGTGCCAGCAGTCCGTGGACTAGCGGGGGGGCTGATACGCAGTATTTT; CDR3: CASSPWTSGGADTQYF; size: few; length: 16; J: TRBJ2-3; V: TRBV12-3/TRBV12-4; D: TRBD2
DNA: TGCAGTGCTAGAGATTATGGGATAGACTATGGCTACACCTTC; CDR3: CSARDYGIDYGYTF; size: few; length: 14; J: TRBJ1-2; V: TRBV20-1; D: -
DNA: TGTGCCAGCAGCACGACAGGGCACGGCTACACCTTC; CDR3: CASSTTGHGYTF; size: few; length: 12; J: TRBJ1-2; V: TRBV6-5; D: TRBD1
DNA: TGCAGTGCTCGCCGGGATGAAAGGGGGGACATTCAGTACTTC; CDR3: CSARRDERGDIQYF; size: few; length: 14; J: TRBJ2-4; V: TRBV20-1; D: -
DNA: TGTGCCAGCAGCGTAGCCGATGGGAATCAGCCCCAGCATTTT; CDR3: CASSVADGNQPQHF; size: few; length: 14; J: TRBJ1-5; V: TRBV9; D: -
DNA: TGCAGTGCTAGGCCAGCTGACAGGCCATATAGCAATCAGCCCCAGCATTTT; CDR3: CSARPADRPYSNQPQHF; size: -; length: 17; J: TRBJ1-5; V: TRBV20-1; D: -
DNA: TGTGCCAGTAGTGGGAGAGGGACAGGGGGATATCAGCCCCAGCATTTT; CDR3: CASSGRGTGGYQPQHF; size: -; length: 16; J: TRBJ1-5; V: TRBV19; D: TRBD1
DNA: TGTGCCAGCAGTAACCGCCAGCATAATTCACCCCTCCACTTT; CDR3: CASSNRQHNSPLHF; size: once; length: 14; J: TRBJ1-6; V: TRBV6-2/TRBV6-3; D: -
DNA: TGTGCCAGCAGCTTACCTGGGTATAGTACCTACGAGCAGTACTTC; CDR3: CASSLPGYSTYEQYF; size: once; length: 15; J: TRBJ2-7; V: TRBV7-2; D: -
DNA: TGTGCCAGCAGTGAATGGGGACAGGGTAACAATGAGCAGTTCTTC; CDR3: CASSEWGQGNNEQFF; size: -; length: 15; J: TRBJ2-1; V: TRBV25-1; D: TRBD1
DNA: TGCGCCAGCGCGCGAACCGGGACAGGTGGGGTCCGTCTATATGGCTACACCTTC; CDR3: CASARTGTGGVRLYGYTF; size: -; length: 18; J: TRBJ1-2; V: TRBV5-1; D: TRBD1
DNA: TGTGCCAGCAGGCCTCGGGCGGGGGGGCAGGATGAGCAGTTCTTC; CDR3: CASRPRAGGQDEQFF; size: -; length: 15; J: TRBJ2-1; V: TRBV7-8; D: TRBD2
DNA: TGCAGTACTAACGACAGGGGCAAAAATCAGCCCCAGCATTTT; CDR3: CSTNDRGKNQPQHF; size: -; length: 14; J: TRBJ1-5; V: TRBV20-1; D: TRBD1
DNA: TGCAGTGCTGCGAGGGGTTCCGATGGCTACACCTTC; CDR3: CSAARGSDGYTF; size: -; length: 12; J: TRBJ1-2; V: TRBV20-1; D: -
DNA: TGCGCCAGCAGCTTACCGGGGGACACCAATGAGCAGTTCTTC; CDR3: CASSLPGDTNEQFF; size: -; length: 14; J: TRBJ2-1; V: TRBV5-1; D: -
DNA: TGTGCCAGCAGTGAAGTCCGGACTAGGGACATCGAGCAGTTCTTC; CDR3: CASSEVRTRDIEQFF; size: -; length: 15; J: TRBJ2-1; V: TRBV2; D: -
DNA: TGTGCCACCAGTGACCCTGGACAGGGTAGAGATACGCAGTATTTT; CDR3: CATSDPGQGRDTQYF; size: few; length: 15; J: TRBJ2-3; V: TRBV24-1; D: TRBD1
DNA: TGTGCCAGCAGTTACGTATCGGGGCTGGGGCGTGAAAATGAGCAGTTCTTC; CDR3: CASSYVSGLGRENEQFF; size: few; length: 17; J: TRBJ2-1; V: TRBV6-5; D: -
DNA: TGCAGCGTTCGGGGGGTTAATGAAAAACTGTTTTTT; CDR3: CSVRGVNEKLFF; size: -; length: 12; J: TRBJ1-4; V: TRBV29-1; D: -
DNA: TGTGCCAGCAGTTACTCGGGACTAGCGGGGGGATACGAGCAGTACTTC; CDR3: CASSYSGLAGGYEQYF; size: -; length: 16; J: TRBJ2-7; V: TRBV6-5; D: TRBD2
DNA: TGCGCCAGCAGCCGGGACAACGGGGACAAGCAGTACTTC; CDR3: CASSRDNGDKQYF; size: -; length: 13; J: TRBJ2-7; V: TRBV5-1; D: -
DNA: TGTGCCAGCAGTGTAGGAGGGGGGTCAGATACGCAGTATTTT; CDR3: CASSVGGGSDTQYF; size: -; length: 14; J: TRBJ2-3; V: TRBV2; D: -
DNA: TGCGCCAGCAGCTTAGGACAGGGGGAAAGGTATGGCTACACCTTC; CDR3: CASSLGQGERYGYTF; size: -; length: 15; J: TRBJ1-2; V: TRBV5-1; D: TRBD1
DNA: TGTGCCAGCAGTTCTTATAGCGGGGGACCCGGGGATACGCAGTATTTT; CDR3: CASSSYSGGPGDTQYF; size: -; length: 16; J: TRBJ2-3; V: TRBV27; D: TRBD2
DNA: TGTGCCAGCAGCTTAGAGAGGACCCCGAGCACAGATACGCAGTATTTT; CDR3: CASSLERTPSTDTQYF; size: -; length: 16; J: TRBJ2-3; V: TRBV13; D: -
DNA: TGCGCCAGCAGGCTAGCGGGGGGAGCGGACAATGAGCAGTTCTTC; CDR3: CASRLAGGADNEQFF; size: few; length: 15; J: TRBJ2-1; V: TRBV5-1; D: TRBD2
DNA: TGTGCCAGCAGAAAGGGACAGGGTCAGCCCCAGCATTTT; CDR3: CASRKGQGQPQHF; size: -; length: 13; J: TRBJ1-5; V: TRBV12-3/TRBV12-4; D: TRBD1
DNA: TGTGCCAGCAGTTACTTCGGGGGGGAAGGCCAGCCCCAGCATTTT; CDR3: CASSYFGGEGQPQHF; size: -; length: 15; J: TRBJ1-5; V: TRBV6-5; D: -
DNA: TGTGCCAGCAGCGTAAGCGGGGGAAGCACAGATACGCAGTATTTT; CDR3: CASSVSGGSTDTQYF; size: many; length: 15; J: TRBJ2-3; V: TRBV9; D: TRBD2
DNA: TGTGCCAGCAGCTTCCCGGGACGGAGCAACTATGGCTACACCTTC; CDR3: CASSFPGRSNYGYTF; size: few; length: 15; J: TRBJ1-2; V: TRBV7-2; D: -
DNA: TGCGCCAGCAGCCAAGATTGGCCCAGCACAGATACGCAGTATTTT; CDR3: CASSQDWPSTDTQYF; size: -; length: 15; J: TRBJ2-3; V: TRBV4-3; D: -
DNA: TGTGCCAGCAGTACTAGCGGGGGGGGAGAAGATACGCAGTATTTT; CDR3: CASSTSGGGEDTQYF; size: -; length: 15; J: TRBJ2-3; V: TRBV12-3/TRBV12-4; D: TRBD2